The present T cell receptor beta chain was sequenced within a study of a mutant IDH1 vaccine in newly diagnosed glioma. As regards this clone: Its antigen is unidentified.

The CDR3 has 13 residues. Germline V CDR1 and CDR2: SNHLY, FYNNEI. V dropped 10 bases and J dropped 2 bases, with 12 bases sitting between them. Time point specified: week 5, during vaccination. Every single dose of the vaccine, 300 ug of mutant IDH1 20-mer peptide, came with topical imiquimod. Libraries were prepared by immunoSEQ multiplex PCR; TCRdb keeps only in-frame clonotypes and omits some of them. Counted here are about 59,000 clones, 75% to 90% occurring once; the ten biggest clones make up approximately 4.3%. The V and J genes are TRBV2 and TRBJ1-3; D remains ambiguous. The sequence derives from a middle-aged woman with glioma. Source: PBMCs, taken from a glioma patient whose treatment included an IDH1 peptide vaccine. In DNA, the CDR3 is TGTGCCACATCAGAAGAAGCTGGAAACACCATATATTTT. Its protein is CATSEEAGNTIYF. Full variable domain (rest looked up from reference TRBV2 and TRBJ1-3): EPEVTQTPSHQVTQMGQEVILRCVPISNHLYFYWYRQILGQKVEFLVSFYNNEISEKSEIFDDQFSVERPDGSNFTLKIRSTKLEDSAMYFCATSEEAGNTIYFGEGSWLTVV.